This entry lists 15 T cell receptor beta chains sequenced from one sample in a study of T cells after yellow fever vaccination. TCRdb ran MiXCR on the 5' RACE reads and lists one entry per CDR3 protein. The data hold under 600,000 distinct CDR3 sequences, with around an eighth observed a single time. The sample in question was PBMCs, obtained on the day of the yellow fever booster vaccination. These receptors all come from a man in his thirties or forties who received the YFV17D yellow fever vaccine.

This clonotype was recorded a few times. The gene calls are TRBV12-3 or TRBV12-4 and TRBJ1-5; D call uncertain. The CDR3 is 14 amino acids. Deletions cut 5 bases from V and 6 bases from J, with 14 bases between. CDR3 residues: CASSQRVRPQPQHF. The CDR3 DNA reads TGTGCCAGCAGTCAAAGGGTTAGGCCTCAGCCCCAGCATTTT.

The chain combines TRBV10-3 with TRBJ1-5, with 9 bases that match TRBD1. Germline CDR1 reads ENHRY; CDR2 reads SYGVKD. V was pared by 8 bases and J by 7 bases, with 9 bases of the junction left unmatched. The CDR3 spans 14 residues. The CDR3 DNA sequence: TGTGCCATCGGGGGGACAGGGCGGGACCAGCCCCAGCATTTT. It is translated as CAIGGTGRDQPQHF.

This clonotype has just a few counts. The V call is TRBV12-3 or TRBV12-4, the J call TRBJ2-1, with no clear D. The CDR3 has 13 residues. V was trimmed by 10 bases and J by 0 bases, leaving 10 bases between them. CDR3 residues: CATSGNSYNEQFF. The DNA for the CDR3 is TGTGCCACTTCAGGAAACTCCTACAATGAGCAGTTCTTC.

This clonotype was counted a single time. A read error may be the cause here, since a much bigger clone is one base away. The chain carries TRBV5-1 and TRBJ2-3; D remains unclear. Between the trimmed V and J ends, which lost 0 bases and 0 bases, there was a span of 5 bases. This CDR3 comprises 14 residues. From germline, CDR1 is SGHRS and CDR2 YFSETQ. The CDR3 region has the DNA TGCGCCAGCAGCTTGGAAACTAGCACAGATACGCAGTATTTT. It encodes CASSLETSTDTQYF.

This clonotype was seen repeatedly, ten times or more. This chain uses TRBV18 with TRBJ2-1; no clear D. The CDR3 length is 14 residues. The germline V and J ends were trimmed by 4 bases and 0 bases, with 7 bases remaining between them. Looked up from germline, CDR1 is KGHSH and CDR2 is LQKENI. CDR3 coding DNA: TGTGCCAGCTCACTCTCAGACTCCTACAATGAGCAGTTCTTC. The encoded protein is CASSLSDSYNEQFF.

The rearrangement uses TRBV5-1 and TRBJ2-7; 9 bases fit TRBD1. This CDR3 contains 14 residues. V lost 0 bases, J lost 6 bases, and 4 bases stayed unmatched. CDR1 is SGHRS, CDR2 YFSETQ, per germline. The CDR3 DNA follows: TGCGCCAGCAGCTTGGGGGGACAGGGTGGCGAGCAGTACTTC. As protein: CASSLGGQGGEQYF. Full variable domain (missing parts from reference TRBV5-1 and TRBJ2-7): KAGVTQTPRYLIKTRGQQVTLSCSPISGHRSVSWYQQTPGQGLQFLFEYFSETQRNKGNFPGRFSGRQFSNSRSEMNVSTLELGDSALYLCASSLGGQGGEQYFGPGTRLTVT.

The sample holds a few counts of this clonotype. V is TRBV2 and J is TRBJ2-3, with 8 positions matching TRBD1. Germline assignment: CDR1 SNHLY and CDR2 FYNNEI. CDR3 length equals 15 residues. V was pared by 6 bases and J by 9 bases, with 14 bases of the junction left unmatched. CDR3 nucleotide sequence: TGTGCCAGCAGGGAGACAGGGGCCACCGGATCCACGCAGTATTTT. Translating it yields CASRETGATGSTQYF.

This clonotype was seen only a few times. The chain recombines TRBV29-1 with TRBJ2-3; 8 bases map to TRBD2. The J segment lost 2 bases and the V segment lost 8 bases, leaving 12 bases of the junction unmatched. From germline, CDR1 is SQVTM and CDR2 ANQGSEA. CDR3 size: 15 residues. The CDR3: CSSNPLAEYTDTQYF. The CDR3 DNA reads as TGCAGCTCCAACCCACTAGCGGAATACACAGATACGCAGTATTTT.

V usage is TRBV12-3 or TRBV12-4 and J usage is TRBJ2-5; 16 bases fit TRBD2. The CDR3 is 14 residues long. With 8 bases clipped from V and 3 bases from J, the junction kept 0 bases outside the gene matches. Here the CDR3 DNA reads TGTGCCAGCGGGACTAGCGGGAGGGAAGAGACCCAGTACTTC. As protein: CASGTSGREETQYF.

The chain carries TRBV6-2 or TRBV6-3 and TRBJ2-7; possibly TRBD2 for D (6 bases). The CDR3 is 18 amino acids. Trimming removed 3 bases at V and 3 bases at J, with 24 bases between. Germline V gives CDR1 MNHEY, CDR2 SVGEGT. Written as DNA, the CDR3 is TGTGCCAGCAGTTATTCTTCGAAGGGAGGACGTCGACTCTACGAGCAGTACTTC. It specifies CASSYSSKGGRRLYEQYF.

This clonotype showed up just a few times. CDR3 coding DNA: TGTGCCAGCAGCCGGGGACAGACCAATCAGCCCCAGCATTTT. It encodes CASSRGQTNQPQHF. The J gene is TRBJ1-5, the V gene TRBV6-1, with TRBD1 matching over 7 bases. CDR1 and CDR2 (germline): MNHNS, SASEGT. Trimming removed 6 bases from V and 3 bases from J; junction bases left unmatched: 5. The CDR3 extends over 14 amino acids.

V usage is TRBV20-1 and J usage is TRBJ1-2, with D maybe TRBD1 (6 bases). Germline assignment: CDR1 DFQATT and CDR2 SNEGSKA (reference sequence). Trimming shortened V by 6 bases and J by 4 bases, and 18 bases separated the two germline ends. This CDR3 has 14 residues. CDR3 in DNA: TGCAGTGCCCGACCTGGACAGCTGCCCTATGGCTACACCTTC. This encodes CSARPGQLPYGYTF.

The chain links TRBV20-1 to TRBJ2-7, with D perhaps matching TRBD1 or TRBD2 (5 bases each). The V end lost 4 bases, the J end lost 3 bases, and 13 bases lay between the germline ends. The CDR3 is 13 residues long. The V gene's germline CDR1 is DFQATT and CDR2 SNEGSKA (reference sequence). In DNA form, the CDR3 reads TGCAGTGCTACTATCTGGGGGAACTACGAGCAGTACTTC. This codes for CSATIWGNYEQYF.

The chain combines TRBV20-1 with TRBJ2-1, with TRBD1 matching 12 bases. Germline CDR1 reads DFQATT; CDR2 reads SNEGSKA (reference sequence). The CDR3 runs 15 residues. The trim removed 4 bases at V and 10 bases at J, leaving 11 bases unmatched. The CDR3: CSAKLPGQGAGEQFF. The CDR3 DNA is TGCAGTGCTAAATTACCGGGACAGGGGGCGGGGGAGCAGTTCTTC.

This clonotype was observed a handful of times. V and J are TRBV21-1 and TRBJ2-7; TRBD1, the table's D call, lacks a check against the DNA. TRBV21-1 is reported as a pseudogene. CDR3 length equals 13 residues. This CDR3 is CAGVGQTHYEQYF. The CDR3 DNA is TGTGCCGGCGTTGGACAGACTCACTACGAGCAGTACTTC.